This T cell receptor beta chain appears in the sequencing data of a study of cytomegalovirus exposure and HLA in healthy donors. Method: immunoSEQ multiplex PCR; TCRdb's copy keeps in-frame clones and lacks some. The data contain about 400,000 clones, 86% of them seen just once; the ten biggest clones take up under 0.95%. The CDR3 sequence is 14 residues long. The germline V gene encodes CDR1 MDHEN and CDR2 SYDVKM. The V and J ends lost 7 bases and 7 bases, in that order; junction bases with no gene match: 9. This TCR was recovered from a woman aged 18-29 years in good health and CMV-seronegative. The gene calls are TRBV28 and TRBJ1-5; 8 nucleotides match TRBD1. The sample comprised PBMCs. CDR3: CASNGQGRQQPQHF. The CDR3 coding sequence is TGTGCCAGCAACGGACAGGGCCGGCAACAGCCCCAGCATTTT.